A selection of T cell receptor beta chains follows, all from one sample in a study of cytomegalovirus exposure and HLA in healthy donors. Sequencing was performed with immunoSEQ multiplex PCR; in TCRdb, only in-frame clones are kept and a portion is missing. The table shows approximately 200,000 clones, with approximately 84% occurring only once. Sequenced: PBMCs. The source of these receptors is a man younger than 30 in good health and CMV-seropositive. Both conserved end residues are part of each CDR3. Each record gives: D gene, clone size, V gene, J gene, CDR3 protein, CDR3 DNA. D genes are given only for firm matches. Rows may omit the clone size; those that give it use once, few, many or a size class.

D gene: TRBD2; clone size: -; V gene: TRBV7-6; J gene: TRBJ2-7; CDR3 protein: CASSPTSGSYITYEQYF; CDR3 DNA: TGTGCCAGCAGCCCCACTAGCGGGAGTTATATCACCTACGAGCAGTACTTC
D gene: TRBD1; clone size: -; V gene: TRBV13; J gene: TRBJ2-7; CDR3 protein: CASSRDGTGTGYYEQYF; CDR3 DNA: TGTGCCAGCAGTAGAGATGGCACCGGGACAGGGTACTACGAGCAGTACTTC
D gene: -; clone size: once; V gene: TRBV27; J gene: TRBJ2-5; CDR3 protein: CASLPRGFGGETQYF; CDR3 DNA: TGTGCCAGCCTCCCCAGGGGCTTTGGGGGAGAGACCCAGTACTTC
D gene: TRBD2; clone size: -; V gene: TRBV5-4; J gene: TRBJ2-1; CDR3 protein: CATLSRGRARDEQFF; CDR3 DNA: TGTGCCACCCTGTCCCGGGGGAGGGCGAGGGATGAGCAGTTCTTC
D gene: TRBD1; clone size: -; V gene: TRBV18; J gene: TRBJ2-5; CDR3 protein: CATLSGQGETQYF; CDR3 DNA: TGTGCCACCCTGAGCGGACAGGGTGAGACCCAGTACTTC
D gene: -; clone size: -; V gene: TRBV6-1; J gene: TRBJ2-7; CDR3 protein: CASSLTRVYEQYF; CDR3 DNA: TGTGCCAGCAGCCTCACCAGGGTCTACGAGCAGTACTTC
D gene: -; clone size: -; V gene: TRBV15; J gene: TRBJ1-5; CDR3 protein: CATSRDPQGRNQPQHF; CDR3 DNA: TGTGCCACCAGCAGAGATCCCCAGGGCCGCAATCAGCCCCAGCATTTT
D gene: TRBD2; clone size: -; V gene: TRBV28; J gene: TRBJ2-2; CDR3 protein: CASSKPTGEKSSRLAGWGGELFF; CDR3 DNA: TGTGCCAGCAGTAAACCGACAGGGGAAAAATCATCCCGACTAGCGGGATGGGGCGGGGAGCTGTTTTTT
D gene: -; clone size: -; V gene: TRBV25-1; J gene: TRBJ2-5; CDR3 protein: CASRPSLSRRETQYF; CDR3 DNA: TGTGCCAGCAGGCCCTCCCTTAGTCGGAGAGAGACCCAGTACTTC
D gene: TRBD1; clone size: -; V gene: TRBV9; J gene: TRBJ2-7; CDR3 protein: CASSVAQGAYEQYF; CDR3 DNA: TGTGCCAGCAGCGTAGCACAGGGGGCATACGAGCAGTACTTC
D gene: -; clone size: -; V gene: TRBV2; J gene: TRBJ2-3; CDR3 protein: CASSEYPSSPTDTQYF; CDR3 DNA: TGTGCCAGCAGTGAATATCCTAGCTCACCAACAGATACGCAGTATTTT
D gene: -; clone size: few; V gene: TRBV7-3; J gene: TRBJ2-2; CDR3 protein: CASSPVGGTGELFF; CDR3 DNA: TGTGCCAGCAGTCCCGTCGGGGGAACCGGGGAGCTGTTTTTT
D gene: -; clone size: -; V gene: TRBV6-5; J gene: TRBJ1-5; CDR3 protein: CASSRDKSDQPQHF; CDR3 DNA: TGTGCCAGCAGCCGGGACAAAAGCGATCAGCCCCAGCATTTT
D gene: -; clone size: few; V gene: TRBV7-9; J gene: TRBJ2-1; CDR3 protein: CASLINNPGSYNEQFF; CDR3 DNA: TGTGCCAGCCTGATTAATAACCCAGGGTCCTACAATGAGCAGTTCTTC
D gene: -; clone size: -; V gene: TRBV7-3; J gene: TRBJ2-4; CDR3 protein: CASSFKAGDIQYF; CDR3 DNA: TGTGCCAGCAGCTTCAAGGCAGGGGACATTCAGTACTTC
D gene: TRBD2; clone size: -; V gene: TRBV27; J gene: TRBJ2-1; CDR3 protein: CASSSAGAWLDEQFF; CDR3 DNA: TGTGCCAGCAGTTCGGCGGGAGCGTGGTTGGATGAGCAGTTCTTC
D gene: TRBD1; clone size: -; V gene: TRBV2; J gene: TRBJ2-5; CDR3 protein: CASSEGTGWRETQYF; CDR3 DNA: TGTGCCAGCAGTGAAGGGACAGGGTGGCGAGAGACCCAGTACTTC
D gene: -; clone size: once; V gene: TRBV6-4; J gene: TRBJ2-2; CDR3 protein: CASSEGGANTGELFF; CDR3 DNA: TGTGCCAGCAGTGAAGGCGGAGCGAACACCGGGGAGCTGTTTTTT
D gene: TRBD1; clone size: -; V gene: TRBV14; J gene: TRBJ1-4; CDR3 protein: CASSPRGQINEKLFF; CDR3 DNA: TGTGCCAGCAGCCCGAGGGGACAGATTAATGAAAAACTGTTTTTT
D gene: -; clone size: -; V gene: TRBV6-5; J gene: TRBJ1-5; CDR3 protein: CASNPRPGIPQPQHF; CDR3 DNA: TGTGCCAGCAACCCTAGGCCAGGGATCCCACAGCCCCAGCATTTT
D gene: TRBD2; clone size: -; V gene: TRBV2; J gene: TRBJ2-5; CDR3 protein: CASRPGTSGSYQETQYF; CDR3 DNA: TGTGCCAGCAGGCCCGGGACTAGCGGGAGTTACCAAGAGACCCAGTACTTC
D gene: TRBD2; clone size: -; V gene: TRBV5-6; J gene: TRBJ2-7; CDR3 protein: CASSFPGLGYEQYF; CDR3 DNA: TGTGCCAGCAGCTTTCCGGGACTAGGTTACGAGCAGTACTTC
D gene: TRBD2; clone size: -; V gene: TRBV29-1; J gene: TRBJ2-1; CDR3 protein: CSGGLAGYNEQFF; CDR3 DNA: TGCAGCGGGGGACTAGCGGGGTACAATGAGCAGTTCTTC
D gene: TRBD1; clone size: -; V gene: TRBV10-3; J gene: TRBJ1-2; CDR3 protein: CAISESTDRVYGYTF; CDR3 DNA: TGTGCCATCAGTGAGAGTACGGACAGGGTCTATGGCTACACCTTC
D gene: -; clone size: -; V gene: TRBV5-1; J gene: TRBJ2-5; CDR3 protein: CASSLVVGLYQETQYF; CDR3 DNA: TGCGCCAGCAGCTTGGTCGTCGGGTTGTACCAAGAGACCCAGTACTTC
D gene: -; clone size: once; V gene: TRBV27; J gene: TRBJ2-5; CDR3 protein: CASGSRQFQETQYF; CDR3 DNA: TGTGCCAGCGGATCCCGACAGTTTCAAGAGACCCAGTACTTC
D gene: -; clone size: -; V gene: TRBV4-1; J gene: TRBJ2-5; CDR3 protein: CASSQGRTPGTQYF; CDR3 DNA: TGCGCCAGCAGCCAAGGACGGACACCAGGGACCCAGTACTTC
D gene: -; clone size: -; V gene: TRBV28; J gene: TRBJ2-7; CDR3 protein: CASSSGVGEQYF; CDR3 DNA: TGTGCCAGCAGTTCAGGGGTGGGCGAGCAGTACTTC
D gene: TRBD2; clone size: -; V gene: TRBV7-9; J gene: TRBJ2-1; CDR3 protein: CASSNRATSGRGGYNEQFF; CDR3 DNA: TGTGCCAGCAGCAATAGGGCGACTAGCGGGAGAGGCGGGTACAATGAGCAGTTCTTC
D gene: -; clone size: -; V gene: TRBV30; J gene: TRBJ1-4; CDR3 protein: CAWNPGVTNEKLFF; CDR3 DNA: TGTGCCTGGAACCCGGGGGTAACTAATGAAAAACTGTTTTTT
D gene: TRBD2; clone size: -; V gene: TRBV7-9; J gene: TRBJ2-4; CDR3 protein: CASSAGTSRSQNIQYF; CDR3 DNA: TGTGCCAGCAGCGCCGGGACTAGCAGGTCCCAAAACATTCAGTACTTC
D gene: TRBD1; clone size: -; V gene: TRBV5-4; J gene: TRBJ2-6; CDR3 protein: CASTTGVFGANVLTF; CDR3 DNA: TGTGCCAGTACGACAGGGGTATTTGGGGCCAACGTCCTGACTTTC
D gene: -; clone size: -; V gene: TRBV5-1; J gene: TRBJ2-7; CDR3 protein: CASSLAAGDYEQYF; CDR3 DNA: TGCGCCAGCAGCTTAGCGGCAGGGGACTACGAGCAGTACTTC
D gene: TRBD1; clone size: -; V gene: TRBV30; J gene: TRBJ2-4; CDR3 protein: CAWSVQGAKNIQYF; CDR3 DNA: TGTGCCTGGAGTGTACAGGGGGCCAAAAACATTCAGTACTTC
D gene: -; clone size: -; V gene: TRBV4-1; J gene: TRBJ2-5; CDR3 protein: CASSQDWGATGQETQYF; CDR3 DNA: TGCGCCAGCAGCCAAGATTGGGGGGCGACAGGGCAAGAGACCCAGTACTTC
D gene: TRBD1; clone size: once; V gene: TRBV5-1; J gene: TRBJ1-2; CDR3 protein: CASSVAGGQGYTF; CDR3 DNA: TGCGCCAGCAGCGTAGCAGGGGGCCAAGGCTACACCTTC
D gene: TRBD1; clone size: -; V gene: TRBV5-1; J gene: TRBJ1-5; CDR3 protein: CASSLRDRVSDQPQHF; CDR3 DNA: TGCGCCAGCAGCTTAAGGGACAGGGTTTCGGATCAGCCCCAGCATTTT
D gene: TRBD2; clone size: few; V gene: TRBV14; J gene: TRBJ2-7; CDR3 protein: CASSHSPGTSIYEQYF; CDR3 DNA: TGTGCCAGCAGCCACTCTCCCGGGACTAGTATATACGAGCAGTACTTC
D gene: -; clone size: -; V gene: TRBV19; J gene: TRBJ2-7; CDR3 protein: CASSIQGSTYEQYF; CDR3 DNA: TGTGCCAGTAGTATACAGGGGTCGACCTACGAGCAGTACTTC
D gene: -; clone size: -; V gene: TRBV6-1; J gene: TRBJ2-2; CDR3 protein: CASSERDTGELFF; CDR3 DNA: TGTGCCAGCAGTGAGCGGGACACCGGGGAGCTGTTTTTT
D gene: TRBD2; clone size: -; V gene: TRBV6-4; J gene: TRBJ2-3; CDR3 protein: CASSVSASGADTQYF; CDR3 DNA: TGTGCCAGCAGTGTTAGCGCTAGCGGGGCAGATACGCAGTATTTT
D gene: TRBD2; clone size: -; V gene: TRBV28; J gene: TRBJ2-1; CDR3 protein: CASTSLAAQFF; CDR3 DNA: TGTGCCAGCACCTCACTAGCGGCGCAGTTCTTC
D gene: TRBD1; clone size: -; V gene: TRBV19; J gene: TRBJ1-2; CDR3 protein: CASLPTGQGGGYTF; CDR3 DNA: TGTGCCAGTTTACCTACGGGACAGGGAGGCGGCTACACCTTC
D gene: -; clone size: once; V gene: TRBV9; J gene: TRBJ2-5; CDR3 protein: CASSVGQITETQYF; CDR3 DNA: TGTGCCAGCAGCGTAGGGCAAATCACGGAGACCCAGTACTTC
D gene: -; clone size: -; V gene: TRBV29-1; J gene: TRBJ2-1; CDR3 protein: CSVDSEVEQFF; CDR3 DNA: TGCAGCGTTGACTCAGAAGTTGAGCAGTTCTTC
D gene: TRBD2; clone size: -; V gene: TRBV28; J gene: TRBJ2-5; CDR3 protein: CASSHQTSGYQETQYF; CDR3 DNA: TGTGCCAGCAGCCACCAGACTAGCGGGTACCAAGAGACCCAGTACTTC
D gene: TRBD1; clone size: once; V gene: TRBV19; J gene: TRBJ1-2; CDR3 protein: CASSASSGTGFFGYTF; CDR3 DNA: TGTGCCAGTAGTGCCTCCTCCGGGACAGGGTTTTTCGGCTACACCTTC
D gene: -; clone size: -; V gene: TRBV19; J gene: TRBJ1-1; CDR3 protein: CASSIGPWGPEAFF; CDR3 DNA: TGTGCCAGTAGTATAGGTCCGTGGGGGCCTGAAGCTTTCTTT
D gene: -; clone size: -; V gene: TRBV11-3; J gene: TRBJ2-1; CDR3 protein: CASSLGFTGLSYNEQFF; CDR3 DNA: TGTGCCAGCAGCTTGGGATTCACAGGGCTGTCGTACAATGAGCAGTTCTTC
D gene: -; clone size: few; V gene: TRBV29-1; J gene: TRBJ1-2; CDR3 protein: CSVLKTDNYGYTF; CDR3 DNA: TGCAGCGTCCTGAAGACAGATAACTATGGCTACACCTTC